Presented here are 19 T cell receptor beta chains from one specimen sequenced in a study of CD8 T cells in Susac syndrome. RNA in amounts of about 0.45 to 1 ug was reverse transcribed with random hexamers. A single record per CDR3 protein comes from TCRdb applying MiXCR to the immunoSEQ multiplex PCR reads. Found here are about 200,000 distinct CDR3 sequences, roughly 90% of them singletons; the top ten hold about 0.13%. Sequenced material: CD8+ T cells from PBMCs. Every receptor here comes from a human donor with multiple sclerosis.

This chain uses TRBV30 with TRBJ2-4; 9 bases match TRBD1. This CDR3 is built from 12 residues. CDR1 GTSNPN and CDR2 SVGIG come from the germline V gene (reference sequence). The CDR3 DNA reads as TGTGCTCCCCCGGGACAGGGCCGCATTCAGTACTTC. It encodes CAPPGQGRIQYF.

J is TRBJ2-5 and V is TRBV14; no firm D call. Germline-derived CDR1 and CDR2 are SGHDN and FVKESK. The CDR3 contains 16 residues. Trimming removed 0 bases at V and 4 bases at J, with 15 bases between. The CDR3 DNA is TGTGCCAGCAGCCAAGATCCGAAGCGTGACATAGAGACCCAGTACTTC. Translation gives CASSQDPKRDIETQYF.

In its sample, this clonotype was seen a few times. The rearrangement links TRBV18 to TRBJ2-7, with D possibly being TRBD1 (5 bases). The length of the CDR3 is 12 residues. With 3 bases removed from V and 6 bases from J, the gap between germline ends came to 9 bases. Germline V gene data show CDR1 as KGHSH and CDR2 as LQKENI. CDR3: CASSPQGAEQYF. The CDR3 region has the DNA TGTGCCAGCTCACCGCAGGGCGCCGAGCAGTACTTC.

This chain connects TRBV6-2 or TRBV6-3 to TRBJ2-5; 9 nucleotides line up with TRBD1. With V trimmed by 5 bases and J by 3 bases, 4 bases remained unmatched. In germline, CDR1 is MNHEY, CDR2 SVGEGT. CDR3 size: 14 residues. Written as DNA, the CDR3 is TGTGCCAGCAGTAGCGGGACAGGGAAAGAGACCCAGTACTTC. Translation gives CASSSGTGKETQYF.

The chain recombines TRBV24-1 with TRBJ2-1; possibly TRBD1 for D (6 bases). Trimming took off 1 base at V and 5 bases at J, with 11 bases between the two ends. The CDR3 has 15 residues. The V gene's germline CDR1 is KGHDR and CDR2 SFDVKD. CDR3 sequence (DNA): TGTGCCACCAGTGATTTCGGGACATTCAACAATGAGCAGTTCTTC. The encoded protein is CATSDFGTFNNEQFF.

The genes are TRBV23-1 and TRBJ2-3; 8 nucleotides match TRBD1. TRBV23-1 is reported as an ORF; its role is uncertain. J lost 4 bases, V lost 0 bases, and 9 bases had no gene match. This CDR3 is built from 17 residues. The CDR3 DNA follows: TGCGCCAGCAGTCAATCCCGCAGGGGGCCTTCCGCAGATACGCAGTATTTT. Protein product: CASSQSRRGPSADTQYF.

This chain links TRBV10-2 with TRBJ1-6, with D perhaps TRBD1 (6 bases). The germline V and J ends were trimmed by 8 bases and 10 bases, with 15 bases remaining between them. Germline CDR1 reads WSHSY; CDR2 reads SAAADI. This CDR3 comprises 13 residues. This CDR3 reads CASGSGEFSPLHF. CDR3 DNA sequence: TGCGCCAGCGGATCAGGGGAATTCTCACCCCTCCACTTT.

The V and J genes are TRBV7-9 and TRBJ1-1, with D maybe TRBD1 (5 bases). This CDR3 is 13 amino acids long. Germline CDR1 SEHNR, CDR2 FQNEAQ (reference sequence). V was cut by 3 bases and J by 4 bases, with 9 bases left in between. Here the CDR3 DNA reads TGTGCCAGCAGCTTCAAGCAGGGCACTGAAGCTTTCTTT. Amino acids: CASSFKQGTEAFF.

The DNA of the CDR3 is TGTGCCAGCAGCTTAAGGCCGGACAGGGGAGACTACGAGCAGTACTTC. It translates to CASSLRPDRGDYEQYF. This chain connects TRBV11-1 to TRBJ2-7; 9 nucleotides line up with TRBD1. The V segment lost 2 bases and the J segment 3 bases; nucleotides outside the gene matches: 8. Germline loops: CDR1 SGHAT, CDR2 FQDESV (reference sequence). The CDR3 runs 16 residues.

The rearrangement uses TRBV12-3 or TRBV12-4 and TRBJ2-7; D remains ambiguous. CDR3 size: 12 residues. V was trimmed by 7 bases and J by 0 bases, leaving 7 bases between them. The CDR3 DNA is TGTGCCAGCATGGGAACCTCCTACGAGCAGTACTTC. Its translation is CASMGTSYEQYF.

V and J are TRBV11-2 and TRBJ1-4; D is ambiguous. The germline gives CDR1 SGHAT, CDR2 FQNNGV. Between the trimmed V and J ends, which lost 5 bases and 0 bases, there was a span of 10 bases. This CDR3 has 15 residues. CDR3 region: CASSHHSATNEKLFF. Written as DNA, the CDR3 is TGTGCCAGCAGCCACCACAGTGCAACTAATGAAAAACTGTTTTTT.

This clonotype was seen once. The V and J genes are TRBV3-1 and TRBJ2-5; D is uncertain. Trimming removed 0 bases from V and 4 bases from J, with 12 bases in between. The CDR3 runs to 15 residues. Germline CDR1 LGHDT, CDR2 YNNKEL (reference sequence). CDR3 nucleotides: TGTGCCAGCAGCCAAGATGAAATATCGAGAGAGACCCAGTACTTC. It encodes CASSQDEISRETQYF.

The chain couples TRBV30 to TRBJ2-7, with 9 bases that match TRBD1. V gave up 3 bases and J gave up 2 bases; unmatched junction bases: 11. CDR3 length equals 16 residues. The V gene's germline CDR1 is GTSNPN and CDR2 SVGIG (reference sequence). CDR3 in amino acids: CAWSVDHGDRAYEQYF. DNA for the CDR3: TGTGCCTGGAGCGTAGACCACGGGGACAGGGCCTACGAGCAGTACTTC.

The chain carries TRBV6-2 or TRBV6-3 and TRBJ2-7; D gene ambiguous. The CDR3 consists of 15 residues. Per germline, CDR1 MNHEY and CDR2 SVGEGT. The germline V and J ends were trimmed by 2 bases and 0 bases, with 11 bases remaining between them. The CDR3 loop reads CASSYEAEPSYEQYF. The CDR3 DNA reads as TGTGCCAGCAGTTACGAGGCAGAACCCTCCTACGAGCAGTACTTC.

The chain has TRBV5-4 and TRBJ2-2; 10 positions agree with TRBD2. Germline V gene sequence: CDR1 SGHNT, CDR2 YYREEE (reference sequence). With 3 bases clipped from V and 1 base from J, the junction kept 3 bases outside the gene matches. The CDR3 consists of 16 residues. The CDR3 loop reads CASSSGLAVNTGELFF. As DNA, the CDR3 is TGTGCCAGCAGCTCTGGACTAGCGGTGAACACCGGGGAGCTGTTTTTT.

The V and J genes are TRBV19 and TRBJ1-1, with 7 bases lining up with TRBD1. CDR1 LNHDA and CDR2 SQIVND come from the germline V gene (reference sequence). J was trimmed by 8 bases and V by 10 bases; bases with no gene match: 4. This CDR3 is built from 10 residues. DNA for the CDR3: TGTGCCACAGGGGGACAGGAAGCTTTCTTT. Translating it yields CATGGQEAFF.

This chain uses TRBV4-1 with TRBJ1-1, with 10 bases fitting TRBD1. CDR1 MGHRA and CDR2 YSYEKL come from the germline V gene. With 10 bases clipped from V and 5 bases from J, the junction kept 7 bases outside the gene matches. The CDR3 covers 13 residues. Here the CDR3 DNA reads TGCGCCACCTCCCGGACAGGGGGGACTGAAGCTTTCTTT. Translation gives CATSRTGGTEAFF.

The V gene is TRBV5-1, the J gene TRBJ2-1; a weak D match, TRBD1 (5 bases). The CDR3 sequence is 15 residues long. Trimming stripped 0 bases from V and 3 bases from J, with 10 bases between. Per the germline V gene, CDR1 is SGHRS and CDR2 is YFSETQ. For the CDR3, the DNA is TGCGCCAGCAGCTTGGCCAGTGACAGCTACAATGAGCAGTTCTTC. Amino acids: CASSLASDSYNEQFF.

The CDR3: CAWRYQNTEAFF. The CDR3, as DNA: TGTGCCTGGAGGTACCAGAACACTGAAGCTTTCTTT. The chain uses TRBV30 and TRBJ1-1; D gene ambiguous. Trimming left V 3 bases short and J 1 base short, with 6 bases between. This CDR3 contains 12 residues. Germline CDR1 GTSNPN, CDR2 SVGIG (reference sequence).